What follows are 16 T cell receptor beta chains derived from one specimen sequenced in a study of blood T cell repertoires in COVID-19. Profiling relied on immunoSEQ multiplex PCR, and the TCRdb table lists in-frame clones only, not all of them. The table lists 90,000 to 150,000 clones, about 90% of them singletons. Sequencing was done on a sample of peripheral blood. These receptor sequences come from a woman in her forties or fifties with active or convalescent COVID-19.

The genes are TRBV28 and TRBJ1-5; 10 bases are shared with TRBD1. Trimming at V came to 5 bases and at J to 1 base, leaving 11 bases not matched to a gene. Per germline, CDR1 MDHEN and CDR2 SYDVKM. The CDR3 has 18 amino acids. The CDR3, as DNA: TGTGCCAGCAGTCAGCGACAGGGGGCATGGGGGAGCAATCAGCCCCAGCATTTT. It specifies CASSQRQGAWGSNQPQHF.

This rearrangement joins TRBV6-2 or TRBV6-3 to TRBJ2-5; D is undetermined. Germline assignment: CDR1 MNHEY and CDR2 SVGEGT. V was shortened by 2 bases and J by 4 bases, with 8 bases between the two germline ends. The CDR3 sequence is 13 residues long. Here the CDR3 reads CASSYVGGETQYF. The CDR3, as DNA: TGTGCCAGCAGTTACGTTGGCGGAGAGACCCAGTACTTC.

This chain links TRBV27 with TRBJ2-7, with TRBD2 matching 12 bases. Unmatched junction bases numbered 5, after V lost 0 bases and J lost 8 bases. The CDR3 sequence is 15 residues long. Germline assignment: CDR1 MNHEY and CDR2 SMNVEV (reference sequence). DNA for the CDR3: TGTGCCAGCAGTTTATCGACTAGCGGGAGCGTCAAGCAGTACTTC. Translating gives CASSLSTSGSVKQYF.

This rearrangement joins TRBV15 to TRBJ1-5; 10 bases line up with TRBD1. Germline V CDR1 and CDR2: LNHNV, YYDKDF (reference sequence). J was trimmed by 3 bases and V by 2 bases; bases with no gene match: 7. There are 17 residues in the CDR3. The CDR3 nucleotides are TGTGCCACCAGCAGATCCGGGACAGGGGTTATCAATCAGCCCCAGCATTTT. Encoded protein: CATSRSGTGVINQPQHF. Combining the CDR3 with reference TRBV15 and TRBJ1-5 gives the whole variable domain DAMVIQNPRYQVTQFGKPVTLSCSQTLNHNVMYWYQQKSSQAPKLLFHYYDKDFNNEADTPDNFQSRRPNTSFCFLDIRSPGLGDTAMYLCATSRSGTGVINQPQHFGDGTRLSIL.

The chain couples TRBV4-3 to TRBJ1-3; D gene uncertain. Germline V gene sequence: CDR1 LGHNA, CDR2 YSLEER. The CDR3 is made up of 15 amino acids. Trimming removed 4 bases at V and 4 bases at J, with 14 bases between. The CDR3 is CASSLWTGAGNTIYF. CDR3 in DNA: TGCGCCAGCAGCCTTTGGACGGGAGCGGGAAACACCATATATTTT.

V is TRBV9 and J is TRBJ2-3; TRBD2 aligns across 8 bases. With 3 bases clipped from V and 4 bases from J, the junction kept 10 bases outside the gene matches. This CDR3 contains 16 residues. CDR1 SGDLS and CDR2 YYNGEE come from the germline V gene. The chain's CDR3 is CASSGRTSGGADTQYF. CDR3 sequence (DNA): TGTGCCAGCAGCGGCCGAACTAGCGGTGGCGCAGATACGCAGTATTTT.

This sequence joins TRBV6-2 or TRBV6-3 and TRBJ1-6, with TRBD1 as a possible D gene (6 bases). The CDR3 length is 15 residues. Germline CDR1 MNHEY, CDR2 SVGEGT. V was shortened by 7 bases and J by 3 bases, with 13 bases between the two germline ends. In DNA form, the CDR3 reads TGTGCCAGCACCCCGGGACAACTCTATAATTCACCCCTCCACTTT. This sequence encodes CASTPGQLYNSPLHF.

This chain joins TRBV11-1 and TRBJ2-7; 8 nucleotides match TRBD1. Germline V gives CDR1 SGHAT, CDR2 FQDESV (reference sequence). This CDR3 spans 14 amino acids. V trimming: 5 bases; J trimming: 0 bases; junction bases outside the gene matches: 3. CDR3: CASSRQGNSYEQYF. The CDR3 DNA is TGTGCCAGCAGCCGACAGGGGAACTCCTACGAGCAGTACTTC. The full variable domain, in which reference TRBV11-1 and TRBJ2-7 provide the parts outside the CDR3, is EAEVAQSPRYKITEKSQAVAFWCDPISGHATLYWYRQILGQGPELLVQFQDESVVDDSQLPKDRFSAERLKGVDSTLKIQPAELGDSAMYLCASSRQGNSYEQYFGPGTRLTVT.

The chain combines TRBV28 with TRBJ1-6; tentatively, D is TRBD1 (6 bases). The length of the CDR3 is 14 residues. Germline V lookup: CDR1 MDHEN, CDR2 SYDVKM. V gave up 2 bases and J gave up 6 bases, with 8 bases separating them. CDR3: CASSLGQPNSPLHF. The CDR3 DNA sequence: TGTGCCAGCAGTTTAGGACAGCCTAATTCACCCCTCCACTTT.

The J gene is TRBJ2-5, the V gene TRBV6-5, with a weak D call TRBD1 (5 bases). Trimming removed 6 bases at V and 3 bases at J, with 11 bases between. Per germline, CDR1 MNHEY and CDR2 SVGAGI. CDR3 length: 13 residues. CDR3 coding DNA: TGTGCCAGCAGCAGCCCAGGGAAAGAGACCCAGTACTTC. It translates to CASSSPGKETQYF.

This chain's CDR3 is CASSLLQGSSNQPQHF. For the CDR3, the DNA is TGTGCCAGCAGCCTACTGCAGGGGAGTAGCAATCAGCCCCAGCATTTT. V gene TRBV6-2 or TRBV6-3 combines with J gene TRBJ1-5; maybe TRBD1 (6 bases). Trimming removed 6 bases at V and 0 bases at J, with 15 bases between. Germline CDR1 and CDR2: MNHEY and SVGEGT. The CDR3 covers 16 residues.

This clone was seen just once. The CDR3, as DNA: TGTGCCAGTAGTCCCTGGACTAGCGGGCCGAACACCGGGGAGCTGTTTTTT. Translated: CASSPWTSGPNTGELFF. The V and J genes are TRBV19 and TRBJ2-2; TRBD2 matches at 11 bases. CDR1 is LNHDA, CDR2 SQIVND, per germline (reference sequence). This CDR3 has 17 residues. The junction had 5 bases not matched to a gene; V was cut back by 5 bases and J by 0 bases.

J is TRBJ2-4 and V is TRBV28; 8 nucleotides line up with TRBD1. V lost 3 bases, J lost 8 bases, and 15 bases stayed unmatched. Germline CDR1 MDHEN, CDR2 SYDVKM. The length of the CDR3 is 17 residues. This CDR3 is CASSFAVGQGAWDIQYF. CDR3 nucleotides: TGTGCCAGCAGTTTTGCCGTTGGGCAGGGGGCTTGGGACATTCAGTACTTC.

The V and J genes are TRBV25-1 and TRBJ2-5; D not certain. Germline V CDR1 and CDR2: MGHDK, SYGVNS. This CDR3 comprises 11 residues. V was clipped by 5 bases and J by 5 bases, with 6 bases between them. CDR3 sequence: CASSPGETQYF. The CDR3 DNA is TGTGCCAGCAGTCCCGGGGAGACCCAGTACTTC.

There are a few counts of this clone. The V gene is TRBV6-2 or TRBV6-3, the J gene TRBJ2-7; a weak D match, TRBD2 (5 bases). Germline V gene lookup returns CDR1 MNHEY and CDR2 SVGEGT. The CDR3 covers 12 residues. Trimming shortened V by 5 bases and J by 4 bases, and 9 bases separated the two germline ends. This CDR3 is CASSQQRYEQYF. CDR3 bases: TGTGCCAGCAGTCAACAGCGGTACGAGCAGTACTTC.

The V and J genes are TRBV6-6 and TRBJ1-1; no clear D. Germline assignment: CDR1 MNHNY and CDR2 SVGAGI (reference sequence). Trimming removed 2 bases from V and 1 base from J, with 11 bases in between. The CDR3 consists of 15 residues. CDR3 protein: CASSYLGSRNTEAFF. The CDR3 DNA follows: TGTGCCAGCAGTTACCTCGGGAGCAGGAACACTGAAGCTTTCTTT.